Below, 5 T cell receptor beta chains from the same sample are listed, as sequenced in a study of shared clonotypes between healthy human individuals. Assay: immunoSEQ multiplex PCR; the TCRdb copy retains only in-frame clones and omits some. The repertoire holds about 1,500,000 clones, with around 95% as singletons. The sample consisted of naive CD4+ T cells sorted from blood. Noted subset: CD45RA+ positively selected. All receptors derive from a man younger than 45 in good health.

V is TRBV28 and J is TRBJ2-2, with 10 bases fitting TRBD2. Germline assignment: CDR1 MDHEN and CDR2 SYDVKM. Trimming cost V 2 bases and J 4 bases; bases outside gene matches: 1. This CDR3 has 15 residues. The CDR3, as DNA: TGTGCCAGCAGTTTACCTAGCGGGAGCACCGGGGAGCTGTTTTTT. This translates into CASSLPSGSTGELFF. Based on the CDR3 plus reference TRBV28 and TRBJ2-2, the full variable domain is DVKVTQSSRYLVKRTGEKVFLECVQDMDHENMFWYRQDPGLGLRLIYFSYDVKMKEKGDIPEGYSVSREKKERFSLILESASTNQTSMYLCASSLPSGSTGELFFGEGSRLTVL.

The chain couples TRBV6-1 to TRBJ2-3; 7 bases agree with TRBD2. V shed 3 bases, J shed 6 bases, and the junction held 9 bases outside the gene matches. The CDR3 has 15 residues. CDR1 is MNHNS and CDR2 is SASEGT in the germline V gene. The CDR3 sequence: CASSESGISSDTQYF. DNA for the CDR3: TGTGCCAGCAGTGAGAGCGGGATTTCTTCCGATACGCAGTATTTT.

This sequence joins TRBV27 and TRBJ2-1; D ambiguous. CDR1 is MNHEY, CDR2 SMNVEV, per germline (reference sequence). Trimming left V 3 bases short and J 0 bases short, with 15 bases between. The CDR3 is made up of 17 amino acids. CDR3 region: CASSFRPADPSYNEQFF. As DNA, the CDR3 is TGTGCCAGCAGTTTCCGGCCCGCGGACCCCTCCTACAATGAGCAGTTCTTC.

This chain uses TRBV5-6 with TRBJ2-1; 8 bases fit TRBD1. The CDR3 is made up of 16 amino acids. Trimming at V came to 0 bases and at J to 8 bases, leaving 10 bases not matched to a gene. Germline V gene lookup returns CDR1 SGHDT and CDR2 YYEEEE. This chain's CDR3 is CASSLGGTGWNDEQFF. CDR3 DNA sequence: TGTGCCAGCAGCTTGGGGGGGACAGGTTGGAATGATGAGCAGTTCTTC.

This sequence joins TRBV13 and TRBJ2-1; unclear D gene. The V gene lost 7 bases and the J gene lost 8 bases, with 15 bases spanning the gap. This CDR3 has 13 amino acids. CDR1 is PRHDT and CDR2 is FYEKMQ in the germline V gene (reference sequence). The CDR3 region is CASTLVGGDEQFF. Here the CDR3 DNA reads TGTGCCAGCACCCTCGTTGGTGGGGATGAGCAGTTCTTC.